Sequencing of this T cell receptor (beta chain) was carried out in a study of response to subunit inactivated influenza vaccine. Findings and limits, study-wide: Authors suggested each seasonal influenza vaccination recruits few new T cells.

TCRdb used MiXCR to reprocess the RT-PCR reads, holding one entry per CDR3 protein. The table has 650,000 to 800,000 distinct CDR3 sequences, about 15% seen once. CDR3 length: 15 residues. V shed 0 bases and J shed 2 bases, with 9 bases lying between them. The germline gives CDR1 SGDLS, CDR2 YYNGEE. A word on this clonotype: Its antigen is as yet unknown.

This sequence joins TRBV9 and TRBJ2-1; D not resolved. The sequence came from a man in his forties or fifties who received an inactivated influenza vaccine. The specimen comprised PBMCs from blood, sampled 14 to 15 days before vaccination. The CDR3 sequence: CASSVDTKTYNEQFF. The CDR3 bases are TGTGCCAGCAGCGTAGACACGAAAACCTACAATGAGCAGTTCTTC.